This T cell receptor (beta chain) was observed in a study of T cell repertoires in cytomegalovirus infection. Turning to the study itself: Evidence of both CMV infection and a matching HLA type came from public TCR beta signatures. Study-wide results and caveats: There were carriers of CMV plus the relevant HLA, and cumulative public TCR beta family frequency identified them.

Remarks on this clonotype: Its antigen remains unidentified.

TCRdb re-called the reads through MiXCR, storing one row per CDR3 protein. The table records 310,000 or so distinct CDR3 sequences, around 10% of them present only once. The germline gives CDR1 PRHDT, CDR2 FYEKMQ (reference sequence). Trimming cost V 2 bases and J 4 bases; bases outside gene matches: 8. CDR3 length: 17 residues. This rearrangement joins TRBV13 to TRBJ1-5, with TRBD1 matching over 10 bases. The specimen was PBMCs. The sequence was obtained from a human donor in good health (CMV status not recorded). Some clones in this sample may be carry-over from other donors' samples. In DNA form, the CDR3 reads TGTGCCAGCAGCTTAAGGGGGACAGGGGTTAGGAATCAGCCCCAGCATTTT. This encodes CASSLRGTGVRNQPQHF.